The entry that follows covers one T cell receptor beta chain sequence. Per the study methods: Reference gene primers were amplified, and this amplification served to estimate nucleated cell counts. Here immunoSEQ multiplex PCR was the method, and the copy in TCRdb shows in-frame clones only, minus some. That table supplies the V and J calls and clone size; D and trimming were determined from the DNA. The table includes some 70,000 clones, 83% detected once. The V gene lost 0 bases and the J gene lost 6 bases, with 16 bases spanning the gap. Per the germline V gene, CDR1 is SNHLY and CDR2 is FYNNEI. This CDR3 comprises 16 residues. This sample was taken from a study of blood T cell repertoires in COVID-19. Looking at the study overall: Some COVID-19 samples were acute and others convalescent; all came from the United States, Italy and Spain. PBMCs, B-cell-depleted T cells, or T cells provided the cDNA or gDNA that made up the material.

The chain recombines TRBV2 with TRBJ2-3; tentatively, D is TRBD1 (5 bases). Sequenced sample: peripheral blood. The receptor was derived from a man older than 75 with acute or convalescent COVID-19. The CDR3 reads CASSEAAFSGADTQYF. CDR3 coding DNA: TGTGCCAGCAGTGAAGCTGCCTTTAGTGGGGCCGATACGCAGTATTTT.